Given below is one T cell receptor beta chain in context. Its antigen has not been determined. Base qualities were left out, and no much larger clone turns up one base away. This entry belongs to a study of shared clonotypes between healthy human individuals (dated by TCRdb to between 2020 and 2021). For the wider study: The cohort included a few men and a couple of women between 18 and 49 years of age. Per donor, three plates each were used for CD4 naive and CD4 memory, two for CD8 naive, and one for CD8 memory. To estimate repertoire size and how much clonotypes are shared between individuals, the study performed deep sequencing of blood TCR repertoires from five healthy adults. Different laboratories and diverse techniques were used to prepare libraries and sequence TCR repertoires, to increase sequencing depth and limit assay-specific biases. Leukapheresis yielded between about 0.85 and 9.5 billion PBMCs per donor.

CD8 naive samples were obtained by positive selection for CCR7 among CD45RO-negative cells, yielding a CD45RA+CCR7+ population from which TemRA cells were excluded. The donors were healthy, HIV-negative adults with no recently reported acute infections or vaccinations. Only Caucasian adults living in Nashville, Tennessee, USA were represented among the donors. Blood was obtained by leukapheresis, after which PBMCs were separated by Ficoll-Histopaque density gradient centrifugation and cryopreserved in liquid nitrogen vapor phase. Analytical flow cytometry was used to check the purity and quantity of each magnetically sorted T cell population. From each sorted fraction, genomic DNA was isolated and quantified by UV absorbance on a Nanodrop 2000c. Overall results and qualifications from the work: Across a handful of donors, approximately 4.6% of naive CD4, roughly 3.4% of naive CD8, 2.3% of memory CD4, and approximately 0.42% of memory CD8 clonotypes were shared. Because the study included a small number of donors, the genetic and exposure-history diversity represented was limited. Sampling was limited to blood, and TCR repertoires in tissue likely differ from TCR repertoires in blood. Based on pairwise subsampling, the degree of clonotype sharing among donors was expected to be affected by sequencing depth. Compared with non-shared clonotypes, the clonotypes found in all four sorted-subset donors had higher generation probabilities. Naive subsets generally had larger estimated clonotype richness than memory subsets did. Incomplete sequencing was indicated by rarefaction of sorted-subset datasets, despite the large sequencing depth.

Using the deep immunoSEQ assay, multiplex PCR amplified TCR CDR3 regions from genomic DNA. Extracted genomic DNA from each cell subset was distributed evenly across all wells of several immunoSEQ 96-well plates, and each plate was treated as a replicate. For sorted subsets, each replicate PCR was loaded with 200 to 250 ng genomic DNA, equivalent to 30,000 to 35,000 T cell genomes. The purified libraries were quantified using a Qubit 3.0 fluorometer, sized with a Bioanalyzer 2100, and then quantified again using the KAPA Library Quantification kit. A separate single-read 150-cycle Illumina NextSeq 550 flow cell was used to sequence each immunoSEQ 96-well plate. The study's processing was this. Because the immunoSEQ output included only junctional sequences and no quality scores, the filtering could not be the same as the filtering used for full-length reads. Sequences were annotated with PyIR, a Python wrapper for IgBLAST v1.9, and V/J genes and CDR3 were assigned using IMGT germline references. Any read was removed if the V/J assignment was weak (E-value above 1e-6), the CDR3 was missing, or the read contained stop codons, out-of-frame junctions, or ambiguous translated residues. A V3J clonotype was defined by an identical inferred V gene, J gene, and CDR3 amino acid sequence. To compute the percentage overlap between repertoires, the number of shared unique clonotypes was divided by the size of the smaller repertoire. Repertoire richness was assessed with RTK rarefaction, the Chao1 estimator, and Recon v2.1 estimates of unobserved clonotypes. Generation probabilities were computed with OLGA for all TCRbeta clonotypes obtained by the gDNA method from several donors. TCRdb took over this immuneACCESS table, retaining in-frame rearrangements with V and J assigned. Such tables are incomplete; in checked studies, under half of the missing clones stem from an unresolved V gene, and the remainder is unexplained. D and trimming come from the DNA, and the V and J calls and clone size come from that table. This sample has around 560,000 clones in its table, and 95% of those were observed once. Of the sample, approximately 0.11% is held by the ten largest clones.

The CDR3 numbers 11 residues from cysteine through phenylalanine. The DNA shown is the 33-base CDR3, in frame from base 1. According to the germline V gene (reference sequence), CDR1 reads MNHEY and CDR2 reads SMNVEV. V loses 7 bases, J loses 5 bases, and the germline ends lie 9 bases apart. Material for sequencing was naive CD8+ T cells sorted from blood. The meaning of the sample's cell subset or site label: CD45RA+CCR7+. Recombination joined TRBV27 with TRBJ2-7; the D gene could be either TRBD1 or TRBD2, each agreeing at 5 bases. The receptor was isolated from a woman aged 25 to 39 in good health. The CDR3 has the sequence CASKGSDEQYF. The DNA is as follows: TGTGCCAGCAAGGGGAGCGACGAGCAGTACTTC.